The 22 T cell receptor beta chains given below trace back to one sample, sequenced in a study of Graves' ophthalmopathy and Graves' hyperthyroidism. As the template, RNA transcripts were used to amplify TCR beta CDR3 regions. The authors performed first-round RT-PCR with HTBI primers and then a second-round multiplex PCR. TCRdb reanalysed the multiplex PCR reads using MiXCR and keeps one entry per CDR3 protein. This repertoire shows hundreds of thousands of distinct CDR3 sequences, about 24% found once; its top ten account for more than 5.5%. Input material: peripheral blood. The source of these receptors is a woman between 18 and 30 years old with stable Graves' hyperthyroidism. Some clones in this sample may be carry-over from other donors' samples.

This rearrangement joins TRBV6-2 or TRBV6-3 to TRBJ1-5; no firm D call. The germline CDR1 and CDR2 sequences are MNHEY and SVGEGT. V lost 7 bases, J lost 0 bases, and 22 bases lay in between. The CDR3 length is 18 residues. In DNA, the CDR3 is TGTGCCAGCACCTTTGCATCGGGTGAACCTTATAGCAATCAGCCCCAGCATTTT. Protein: CASTFASGEPYSNQPQHF.

The V gene is TRBV11-2, the J gene TRBJ2-3, with 12 bases aligning to TRBD2. CDR1 is SGHAT, CDR2 FQNNGV, per germline. This CDR3 region has 16 residues. The V and J ends lost 3 bases and 4 bases, in that order; junction bases with no gene match: 5. CDR3 nucleotides: TGTGCCAGCAGCTTCACTAGCGGGGGGCCAGCAGATACGCAGTATTTT. Its translation is CASSFTSGGPADTQYF.

Many counts were recorded for this clonotype. V gene TRBV28 combines with J gene TRBJ1-3; D gene unclear. Between the trimmed V and J ends, which lost 0 bases and 4 bases, there was a span of 1 base. Germline V lookup: CDR1 MDHEN, CDR2 SYDVKM. The CDR3 extends over 12 amino acids. CDR3 DNA: TGTGCCAGCAGTTTATGGGGAAACACCATATATTTT. Encoded protein: CASSLWGNTIYF.

This sequence joins TRBV20-1 and TRBJ1-2, with 7 bases identical to TRBD1. Germline V gives CDR1 DFQATT, CDR2 SNEGSKA (reference sequence). The length of the CDR3 is 13 residues. With 5 bases clipped from V and 1 base from J, the junction kept 4 bases outside the gene matches. The CDR3 nucleotides read TGCAGTGCTGGAACAGGGGTTAACTATGGCTACACCTTC. Translated, it gives CSAGTGVNYGYTF.

This clonotype was found once. The J gene is TRBJ2-7, the V gene TRBV30, with TRBD1 matching over 8 bases. This CDR3 spans 11 amino acids. Trimming took 1 base from V and 13 from J; bases not matched to a gene: 6. Per the germline V gene, CDR1 is GTSNPN and CDR2 is SVGIG (reference sequence). The CDR3 is CAWSEAGTGYF. In nucleotides, the CDR3 is TGTGCCTGGAGTGAGGCCGGGACAGGTTACTTC.

This clonotype was seen only a few times. The CDR3 protein is CASSTDRAAGLPLHF. As DNA, the CDR3 is TGTGCCAGCAGTACGGACAGGGCGGCCGGCCTACCCCTCCACTTT. The chain recombines TRBV12-3 or TRBV12-4 with TRBJ1-6, with TRBD1 matching 8 bases. The J segment lost 12 bases and the V segment lost 5 bases, leaving 12 bases of the junction unmatched. This CDR3 is 15 amino acids long.

This chain uses TRBV5-6 with TRBJ1-1; D possibly corresponds to TRBD1 (5 bases). Germline-derived CDR1 and CDR2 are SGHDT and YYEEEE. V was shortened by 0 bases and J by 2 bases, with 14 bases between the two germline ends. The CDR3 sequence is 16 residues long. The CDR3 is CASSLAEVGLNTEAFF. CDR3 coding DNA: TGTGCCAGCAGCTTGGCCGAGGTGGGACTCAACACTGAAGCTTTCTTT.

This clonotype was counted many times. The genes are TRBV6-1 and TRBJ1-5, with a tentative D call TRBD1 (6 bases). With 7 bases removed from V and 0 bases from J, the gap between germline ends came to 16 bases. Germline-derived CDR1 and CDR2 are MNHNS and SASEGT. The CDR3 has 16 amino acids. The DNA of the CDR3 is TGTGCCAGCATCCTGTGGGGGGGCAATAGCAATCAGCCCCAGCATTTT. This gives the protein CASILWGGNSNQPQHF.

This clonotype was recorded many times. The J gene is TRBJ2-7, the V gene TRBV20-1, with 7 bases lining up with TRBD1. J was trimmed by 3 bases and V by 6 bases; bases with no gene match: 11. Germline-derived CDR1 and CDR2 are DFQATT and SNEGSKA (reference sequence). This CDR3 spans 14 amino acids. The CDR3 sequence is CSAKVGQISYEQYF. CDR3 bases: TGCAGTGCCAAGGTGGGACAGATCAGCTACGAGCAGTACTTC.

In this sample, this clonotype turned up many times. The chain combines TRBV14 with TRBJ1-1; a possible D gene is TRBD1 (5 bases). Trimming pared 1 base from V and 7 bases from J, leaving 22 bases between. Germline V gene sequence: CDR1 SGHDN, CDR2 FVKESK. This CDR3 contains 17 residues. The chain's CDR3 is CASSQVKGLGGWSEAFF. The CDR3 bases are TGTGCCAGCAGCCAAGTAAAAGGGCTTGGGGGATGGAGTGAAGCTTTCTTT.

This sequence joins TRBV27 and TRBJ2-4, with 9 nucleotides matching TRBD2. The ends lost 5 bases at V and 1 base at J; junction bases unmatched: 6. Germline V lookup: CDR1 MNHEY, CDR2 SMNVEV (reference sequence). The CDR3 has 16 residues. The CDR3 sequence is CASSRGGARAKNIQYF. DNA for the CDR3: TGTGCCAGCAGTCGCGGGGGGGCTAGGGCCAAAAACATTCAGTACTTC.

This clonotype occurred many times. The chain combines TRBV10-1 with TRBJ2-5; D is unresolved. The CDR3 extends over 12 amino acids. Trimming removed 8 bases from V and 5 bases from J, with 12 bases in between. Looked up from germline, CDR1 is WNHNN and CDR2 is SYGVQD (reference sequence). The CDR3 DNA is TGCGCCAGCGGTACTACCTGGGAGACCCAGTACTTC. It encodes CASGTTWETQYF.

To note about this clonotype: This may stem from a read error, because a much larger clone lies one nucleotide away. This rearrangement joins TRBV20-1 to TRBJ2-7; D might be TRBD1 or TRBD2, each matching 5 bases. Trimming left V 3 bases short and J 6 bases short, with 12 bases between. CDR3 length equals 12 residues. The V gene's germline CDR1 is DFQATT and CDR2 SNEGSKA (reference sequence). The CDR3 loop reads CSASKQGPEQYF. The DNA of the CDR3 is TGCAGTGCTAGTAAGCAGGGACCCGAGCAGTACTTC.

In nucleotides, the CDR3 is TGTGCCAGAATCCGCTTCCAGCATTTT. As protein: CARIRFQHF. The rearrangement uses TRBV7-9 and TRBJ1-5; no definite D call. V was pared by 9 bases and J by 12 bases, with 9 bases between. This CDR3 region has 9 residues. The germline V gene encodes CDR1 SEHNR and CDR2 FQNEAQ (reference sequence). Combining the CDR3 with reference TRBV7-9 and TRBJ1-5 gives the whole variable domain DTGVSQNPRHKITKRGQNVTFRCDPISEHNRLYWYRQTLGQGPEFLTYFQNEAQLEKSRLLSDRFSAERPKGSFSTLEIQRTEQGDSAMYLCARIRFQHFGDGTRLSIL.

This clonotype was detected ten times or more. V is TRBV27 and J is TRBJ1-2; a weak D match, TRBD1 (6 bases). The CDR3 has 13 residues. V was cut by 11 bases and J by 4 bases, with 17 bases left in between. Germline-derived CDR1 and CDR2 are MNHEY and SMNVEV (reference sequence). The DNA of the CDR3 is TGTGCCGGCAAAAACAGGGAACCCTATGGCTACACCTTC. This codes for CAGKNREPYGYTF.

This chain connects TRBV20-1 to TRBJ2-7; TRBD2 aligns across 8 bases. Germline CDR1 reads DFQATT; CDR2 reads SNEGSKA (reference sequence). V lost 3 bases, J lost 2 bases, and 9 bases stayed unmatched. The CDR3 has 15 amino acids. The CDR3 spells CSARVGGGYTYEQYF. The CDR3 DNA reads as TGCAGTGCTAGGGTAGGCGGGGGGTACACCTACGAGCAGTACTTC.

The rearrangement uses TRBV28 and TRBJ1-2; TRBD1 might be the D (6 bases). This CDR3 contains 13 residues. V was clipped by 6 bases and J by 8 bases, with 16 bases between them. Germline assignment: CDR1 MDHEN and CDR2 SYDVKM. The CDR3 region has the DNA TGTGCCAGCAGCCCAGGACAGTTAGACGGCTACACCTTC. Translated, it gives CASSPGQLDGYTF.

This clonotype was found many times. The chain is built from TRBV7-9 and TRBJ2-2, with D perhaps matching TRBD1 (6 bases). Germline V CDR1 and CDR2: SEHNR, FQNEAQ (reference sequence). CDR3 length: 15 residues. V shed 3 bases and J shed 0 bases, with 8 bases lying between them. CDR3 in amino acids: CASSLDSANTGELFF. CDR3 sequence (DNA): TGTGCCAGCAGCTTGGACAGCGCGAACACCGGGGAGCTGTTTTTT.

The genes are TRBV25-1 and TRBJ1-2, with 8 bases matching TRBD1. CDR1 and CDR2 (germline): MGHDK, SYGVNS. The V and J ends lost 5 bases and 6 bases, in that order; junction bases with no gene match: 20. The CDR3 runs 18 residues. This chain's CDR3 is CASSKVSQGADLENGYTF. The CDR3, as DNA: TGTGCCAGCAGTAAGGTTTCGCAGGGGGCAGACTTGGAGAATGGCTACACCTTC.

This clonotype was detected many times. The chain employs TRBV6-5 and TRBJ1-5; D not resolved. V shed 6 bases and J shed 0 bases, with 6 bases lying between them. The CDR3 covers 13 residues. Germline V lookup: CDR1 MNHEY, CDR2 SVGAGI. DNA for the CDR3: TGTGCCAGCAGAGTGAATAGCAATCAGCCCCAGCATTTT. Translated, it gives CASRVNSNQPQHF.

This clonotype was found a few times. The chain recombines TRBV11-1 with TRBJ2-5, with D possibly TRBD1 on 6 matching bases. Germline CDR1 is SGHAT and CDR2 is FQDESV (reference sequence). V was cut by 4 bases and J by 1 base, with 22 bases left in between. The CDR3 length is 18 residues. The CDR3 region has the DNA TGTGCCAGCAGCTCCGACCGGGTACAGGGTTGGGGCCAAGAGACCCAGTACTTC. Protein sequence: CASSSDRVQGWGQETQYF.

Only a few counts were recorded for this clonotype. The chain is built from TRBV6-1 and TRBJ2-7; possibly TRBD2 for D (5 bases). Trimming shortened V by 6 bases and J by 10 bases, and 19 bases separated the two germline ends. Per the germline V gene, CDR1 is MNHNS and CDR2 is SASEGT. The CDR3 extends over 13 amino acids. This CDR3 reads CASRTPSSGLQYF. The CDR3 DNA sequence: TGTGCCAGCAGGACCCCGTCGAGCGGCCTACAGTACTTC.